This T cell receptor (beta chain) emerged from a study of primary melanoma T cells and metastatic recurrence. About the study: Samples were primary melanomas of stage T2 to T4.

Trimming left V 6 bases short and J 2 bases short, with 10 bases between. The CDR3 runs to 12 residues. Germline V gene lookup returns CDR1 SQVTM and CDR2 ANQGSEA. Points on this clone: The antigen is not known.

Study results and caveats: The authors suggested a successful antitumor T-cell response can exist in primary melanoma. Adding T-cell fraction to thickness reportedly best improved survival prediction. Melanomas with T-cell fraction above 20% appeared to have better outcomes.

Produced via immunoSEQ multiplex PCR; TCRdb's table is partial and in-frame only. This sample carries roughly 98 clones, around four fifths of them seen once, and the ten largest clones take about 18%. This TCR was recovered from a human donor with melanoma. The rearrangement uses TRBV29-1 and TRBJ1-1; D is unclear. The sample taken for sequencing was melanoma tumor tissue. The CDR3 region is CSVRSFNTEAFF. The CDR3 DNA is TGCAGCGTCAGGAGTTTTAACACTGAAGCTTTCTTT. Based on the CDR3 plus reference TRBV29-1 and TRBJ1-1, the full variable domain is SAVISQKPSRDICQRGTSLTIQCQVDSQVTMMFWYRQQPGQSLTLIATANQGSEATYESGFVIDKFPISRPNLTFSTLTVSNMSPEDSSIYLCSVRSFNTEAFFGQGTRLTVV.